Following are 21 T cell receptor beta chains from one sample sequenced in a study of cytomegalovirus exposure and HLA in healthy donors. Primers included in the PCR were 60 Vbeta and 13 Jbeta primers. Here immunoSEQ multiplex PCR was the method, and the copy in TCRdb shows in-frame clones only, minus some. The sample lists 75,000 to 100,000 clones, under 75% occurring once. The specimen was PBMCs. The receptors here all came from a female donor in good health and CMV-seronegative.

The chain couples TRBV7-2 to TRBJ2-1, with TRBD2 as a possible D gene (5 bases). CDR3 size: 13 residues. The ends were cut back, 5 bases at V and 6 bases at J, with 11 bases in the middle. In germline, CDR1 is SGHTA, CDR2 FQGNSA. The CDR3 region is CASSLQGGNEQFF. CDR3 coding DNA: TGTGCCAGCAGCCTCCAAGGAGGCAATGAGCAGTTCTTC.

The V gene is TRBV30, the J gene TRBJ2-2; maybe TRBD2 (7 bases). The CDR3 consists of 15 residues. V was cut by 4 bases and J by 5 bases, with 17 bases left in between. CDR1 and CDR2 (germline): GTSNPN, SVGIG (reference sequence). The CDR3 DNA reads as TGTGCCTGGAAAATAGGGGGGGCGGGGACCGGGGAGCTGTTTTTT. It is translated as CAWKIGGAGTGELFF.

This clone was counted only a few times. V gene TRBV6-1 combines with J gene TRBJ1-2, with a tentative D call TRBD1 (5 bases). Trimming took off 7 bases at V and 8 bases at J, with 23 bases between the two ends. The CDR3 extends over 15 amino acids. In germline, CDR1 is MNHNS, CDR2 SASEGT. The CDR3 here is CASIPNRNGREGYTF. The DNA for the CDR3 is TGTGCCAGCATCCCGAACAGGAACGGCCGCGAGGGCTACACCTTC.

The V call is TRBV5-6, the J call TRBJ2-1, with D hard to call. V shed 1 base and J shed 1 base, with 6 bases lying between them. Germline V gives CDR1 SGHDT, CDR2 YYEEEE. The CDR3 has 14 residues. Here the CDR3 DNA reads TGTGCCAGCAGCTTGCTGTTGTCCTACAATGAGCAGTTCTTC. Translating gives CASSLLLSYNEQFF.

This sequence joins TRBV12-5 and TRBJ2-2; TRBD2 aligns across 13 bases. Germline V gene lookup returns CDR1 LGHNT and CDR2 FRNRAP. There are 17 residues in the CDR3. After removal of 4 bases from V and 1 base from J, the junction contained 3 bases not matched to a gene. The CDR3 DNA follows: TGTGCTAGTGGTTCACGGACTAGCGGGAGGAACACCGGGGAGCTGTTTTTT. Its protein is CASGSRTSGRNTGELFF. Complete variable domain (other parts from reference TRBV12-5 and TRBJ2-2): DARVTQTPRHKVTEMGQEVTMRCQPILGHNTVFWYRQTMMQGLELLAYFRNRAPLDDSGMPKDRFSAEMPDATLATLKIQPSEPRDSAVYFCASGSRTSGRNTGELFFGEGSRLTVL.

The chain recombines TRBV6-1 with TRBJ2-1; TRBD2 matches 7 bases. The V gene end was trimmed by 1 base and the J gene end by 7 bases; junction bases not matched to a gene: 7. From germline, CDR1 is MNHNS and CDR2 SASEGT. The CDR3 loop spans 15 amino acids. CDR3 loop: CASSEEGSGGNEQFF. The CDR3 DNA follows: TGTGCCAGCAGTGAAGAAGGGTCCGGGGGGAATGAGCAGTTCTTC.

The J gene is TRBJ1-1, the V gene TRBV19; TRBD1 matches 7 bases. The V gene's germline CDR1 is LNHDA and CDR2 SQIVND (reference sequence). This CDR3 has 12 amino acids. The J segment lost 7 bases and the V segment lost 3 bases, leaving 2 bases of the junction unmatched. The CDR3 DNA sequence: TGTGCCAGTAGTATCGGACAGGTTGAAGCTTTCTTT. It codes for CASSIGQVEAFF.

The V and J genes are TRBV28 and TRBJ1-2; perhaps TRBD1 as D (6 bases). The germline CDR1 and CDR2 sequences are MDHEN and SYDVKM. This CDR3 is built from 14 residues. The V gene lost 3 bases and the J gene lost 8 bases, with 16 bases spanning the gap. The CDR3 nucleotides are TGTGCCAGCAGTTTTGGGTATGGGGGCGGCGGCTACACCTTC. Protein: CASSFGYGGGGYTF.

This clone was recorded a few times. The chain is built from TRBV30 and TRBJ1-6; D might be TRBD1 (6 bases). The CDR3 spans 13 residues. V lost 0 bases to trimming and J lost 10 bases, with 10 bases between them. Germline assignment: CDR1 GTSNPN and CDR2 SVGIG (reference sequence). CDR3 nucleotides: TGTGCCTGGAGTGTGACAGGTCGGTCACCCCTCCACTTT. This codes for CAWSVTGRSPLHF. The full variable domain, in which reference TRBV30 and TRBJ1-6 provide the parts outside the CDR3, is SQTIHQWPATLVQPVGSPLSLECTVEGTSNPNLYWYRQAAGRGLQLLFYSVGIGQISSEVPQNLSASRPQDRQFILSSKKLLLSDSGFYLCAWSVTGRSPLHFGNGTRLTVT.

The chain is built from TRBV2 and TRBJ2-1; a weak D match, TRBD2 (5 bases). Germline V gives CDR1 SNHLY, CDR2 FYNNEI. With 1 base removed from V and 6 bases from J, the gap between germline ends came to 10 bases. CDR3 length equals 14 residues. The CDR3 sequence is CASSEGLASNEQFF. CDR3 in DNA: TGTGCCAGCAGTGAAGGCCTAGCAAGCAATGAGCAGTTCTTC.

The J gene is TRBJ2-7, the V gene TRBV2; 11 bases fit TRBD1. Germline V CDR1 and CDR2: SNHLY, FYNNEI. The CDR3 is made up of 13 amino acids. The V gene end was trimmed by 8 bases and the J gene end by 8 bases; junction bases not matched to a gene: 8. The CDR3 bases are TGTGCCAGCCGGGGAGGGACAGGGGGTAAGCAGTACTTC. This translates into CASRGGTGGKQYF.

The rearrangement uses TRBV6-1 and TRBJ2-1; D is possibly TRBD1 (8 bases). The CDR3 sequence is 14 residues long. V lost 5 bases, J lost 9 bases, and 17 bases lay in between. Germline values: CDR1 MNHNS, CDR2 SASEGT. In nucleotides, the CDR3 is TGTGCCAGCAGTACAGGGGGGGATATTGGTGAGCAGTTCTTC. It translates to CASSTGGDIGEQFF.

This clone was picked up a small number of times. This sequence joins TRBV7-2 and TRBJ2-2, with 7 positions matching TRBD2. The CDR3 spans 15 residues. J gave up 0 bases and V 7 bases, and 5 bases lay outside the gene matches. Per germline, CDR1 SGHTA and CDR2 FQGNSA. The CDR3 protein is CASTLGGANTGELFF. The CDR3 DNA reads TGTGCCAGCACCCTTGGGGGGGCGAACACCGGGGAGCTGTTTTTT.

The gene calls are TRBV5-1 and TRBJ2-7, with 14 positions matching TRBD2. Trimming at V came to 4 bases and at J to 2 bases, leaving 2 bases not matched to a gene. The CDR3 is 15 amino acids. Germline V lookup: CDR1 SGHRS, CDR2 YFSETQ. CDR3 sequence: CASSRGLAGAYEQYF. The DNA for the CDR3 is TGCGCCAGCAGCAGGGGACTAGCGGGAGCCTACGAGCAGTACTTC.

Remarks on this clone: The conserved phenylalanine or tryptophan is not found at the CDR3 terminus, so this likely reflects a read error. The chain uses TRBV2 and TRBJ1-1; 8 bases align to TRBD1. The CDR3 has 15 amino acids. Germline trimming cut 2 bases from V and 1 base from J; bases unmatched to any gene: 3. CDR1 is SNHLY and CDR2 is FYNNEI in the germline V gene. The CDR3 coding sequence is TGTGCCAGCAGTGAATGGCAGGGGGCGAACACTGAAGCTTTCCTT. It translates to CASSEWQGANTEAFL.

In its sample, this clone was seen a few times. The genes are TRBV19 and TRBJ1-1; D gene uncertain. V lost 3 bases and J lost 4, with 9 bases in between. The CDR3 loop spans 13 amino acids. Looked up from germline, CDR1 is LNHDA and CDR2 is SQIVND (reference sequence). CDR3 sequence: CASSIAESTEAFF. CDR3 DNA sequence: TGTGCCAGTAGTATCGCCGAGAGCACTGAAGCTTTCTTT.

The CDR3 bases are TGTGCCAGCATGGTGGGACAGAGGCCCTTTAATGAAAAACTGTTTTTT. It encodes CASMVGQRPFNEKLFF. The chain recombines TRBV2 with TRBJ1-4; 7 bases are a match to TRBD1. The germline gives CDR1 SNHLY, CDR2 FYNNEI. The V and J ends lost 7 bases and 4 bases, in that order; junction bases with no gene match: 12. This CDR3 is built from 16 residues.

The chain recombines TRBV28 with TRBJ2-1; maybe TRBD2 (6 bases). The CDR3 runs to 16 residues. V lost 1 base and J lost 10, with 20 bases in between. Germline CDR1 reads MDHEN; CDR2 reads SYDVKM. This CDR3 reads CASSLYRIGGSQEQFF. CDR3 in DNA: TGTGCCAGCAGTTTATACCGTATTGGGGGGAGCCAGGAGCAGTTCTTC.

The V gene is TRBV27, the J gene TRBJ2-7, with 10 positions matching TRBD2. Germline loops: CDR1 MNHEY, CDR2 SMNVEV (reference sequence). The trim removed 7 bases at V and 3 bases at J, leaving 3 bases unmatched. This CDR3 spans 13 amino acids. The CDR3 loop is CASTGTSDYEQYF. CDR3 sequence (DNA): TGTGCCAGCACCGGGACTAGCGACTACGAGCAGTACTTC.

This chain connects TRBV11-2 to TRBJ1-1; TRBD1 agrees at 9 bases. This CDR3 is 16 amino acids long. The J segment lost 5 bases and the V segment lost 6 bases, leaving 13 bases of the junction unmatched. Germline CDR1 is SGHAT and CDR2 is FQNNGV. CDR3 bases: TGTGCCAGCAGATTCAGACAGGGGGTGAGGACAACTGAAGCTTTCTTT. It yields the protein CASRFRQGVRTTEAFF.

The V gene is TRBV27, the J gene TRBJ2-4; TRBD2 agrees at 11 bases. Germline-derived CDR1 and CDR2 are MNHEY and SMNVEV (reference sequence). This CDR3 contains 17 residues. V dropped 7 bases and J dropped 4; count of bases not matched to a gene: 12. Here the CDR3 reads CASTSLLAGGRKNIQYF. The CDR3 DNA reads as TGTGCCAGCACCTCTCTCTTAGCGGGAGGGCGAAAAAACATTCAGTACTTC.